A single sample is the source of the 20 T cell receptor beta chains below, sequenced in a study of shared clonotypes between healthy human individuals. Data came from immunoSEQ multiplex PCR; TCRdb stores just in-frame clones and leaves some out. The profile shows under 850,000 clones, almost 95% of them singletons. Terminally differentiated effector memory CD45RA+ cells were excluded by CCR7 positive selection of CD45RO-negative cells. Specimen: naive CD8+ T cells sorted from blood. These receptors were taken from a young man in good health.

This rearrangement joins TRBV11-2 to TRBJ2-1; 7 positions agree with TRBD2. V was pared by 5 bases and J by 4 bases, with 11 bases of the junction left unmatched. CDR1 and CDR2 from the germline V gene are SGHAT and FQNNGV. This CDR3 spans 16 amino acids. CDR3 residues: CASSQAGLADYNEQFF. CDR3 bases: TGTGCCAGCAGCCAAGCTGGGCTAGCGGATTACAATGAGCAGTTCTTC. The variable domain in full, with the rest retrieved from reference TRBV11-2 and TRBJ2-1, is EAGVAQSPRYKIIEKRQSVAFWCNPISGHATLYWYQQILGQGPKLLIQFQNNGVVDDSQLPKDRFSAERLKGVDSTLKIQPAKLEDSAVYLCASSQAGLADYNEQFFGPGTRLTVL.

This rearrangement joins TRBV7-9 to TRBJ1-5; unclear D gene. CDR1 is SEHNR, CDR2 FQNEAQ, per germline (reference sequence). The CDR3 totals 13 residues. V lost 5 bases to trimming and J lost 7 bases, with 12 bases between them. In DNA, the CDR3 is TGTGCCAGCAGCCAAGGAGGCGGCCAGCCCCAGCATTTT. It translates to CASSQGGGQPQHF.

J is TRBJ2-5 and V is TRBV27, with TRBD1 matching over 9 bases. Germline CDR1 reads MNHEY; CDR2 reads SMNVEV (reference sequence). The V gene end was trimmed by 4 bases and the J gene end by 5 bases; junction bases not matched to a gene: 11. CDR3 length: 16 residues. CDR3 coding DNA: TGTGCCAGCAGTTCCATTGGACAGGGGCTATGGGAGACCCAGTACTTC. Translation: CASSSIGQGLWETQYF.

The chain joins TRBV11-2 to TRBJ2-5; 7 bases are shared with TRBD2. Germline V gene data show CDR1 as SGHAT and CDR2 as FQNNGV. J lost 4 bases, V lost 4 bases, and 12 bases had no gene match. This CDR3 comprises 16 residues. The DNA of the CDR3 is TGTGCCAGCAGCTCTCACGTGGGGGGGATGGGAGAGACCCAGTACTTC. It codes for CASSSHVGGMGETQYF.

This clone is a singleton in its sample. The rearrangement uses TRBV28 and TRBJ1-2, with 7 bases lining up with TRBD1. V was pared by 6 bases and J by 8 bases, with 9 bases of the junction left unmatched. The CDR3 runs to 13 residues. Per germline, CDR1 MDHEN and CDR2 SYDVKM. CDR3 nucleotide sequence: TGTGCCAGCAGCCCGACAGGGAGCGGCGGCTACACCTTC. Amino acids: CASSPTGSGGYTF.

A single count supports this clone. The chain links TRBV29-1 to TRBJ2-1; 12 bases are a match to TRBD2. The V gene end was trimmed by 1 base and the J gene end by 8 bases; junction bases not matched to a gene: 9. The CDR3 loop spans 16 amino acids. The germline V gene encodes CDR1 SQVTM and CDR2 ANQGSEA. The CDR3 nucleotides are TGCAGCGTTGAAGGCTTGACTAGCGGGAGTTCGGATGAGCAGTTCTTC. Translation: CSVEGLTSGSSDEQFF.

V and J are TRBV7-2 and TRBJ1-5; 7 bases agree with TRBD1. In germline, CDR1 is SGHTA, CDR2 FQGNSA. This CDR3 contains 15 residues. Trimming cost V 2 bases and J 1 base; bases outside gene matches: 2. CDR3 residues: CASSLLTGSNQPQHF. In DNA, the CDR3 is TGTGCCAGCAGCTTACTGACAGGGAGCAATCAGCCCCAGCATTTT.

The gene calls are TRBV2 and TRBJ1-4, with D tentatively TRBD1 (5 bases). The CDR3 loop spans 15 amino acids. The V gene's germline CDR1 is SNHLY and CDR2 FYNNEI. The V end lost 5 bases, the J end lost 6 bases, and 16 bases lay between the germline ends. The CDR3 DNA follows: TGTGCCAGCAGTTTAGGGGCCAGGATCGATGAAAAACTGTTTTTT. It encodes CASSLGARIDEKLFF.

This clone was detected only once. The chain couples TRBV29-1 to TRBJ1-1; no firm D call. Germline V gives CDR1 SQVTM, CDR2 ANQGSEA. Trimming took 0 bases from V and 10 from J, leaving 0 bases between them. The CDR3 is 8 residues long. This CDR3 is CSVEEAFF. CDR3 bases: TGCAGCGTTGAAGAAGCTTTCTTT.

The chain employs TRBV27 and TRBJ2-7; D remains ambiguous. Trimming stripped 6 bases from V and 4 bases from J, with 4 bases between. CDR3 length: 10 amino acids. Germline CDR1 is MNHEY and CDR2 is SMNVEV (reference sequence). The DNA of the CDR3 is TGTGCCAGCAGGGATTACGAGCAGTACTTC. Amino acid sequence: CASRDYEQYF.

On this clone: The sample has other DNA sequences that encode this CDR3 too. V and J are TRBV7-9 and TRBJ2-7; unclear D gene. Trimming took off 3 bases at V and 0 bases at J, with 9 bases between the two ends. The CDR3 spans 14 residues. Germline assignment: CDR1 SEHNR and CDR2 FQNEAQ (reference sequence). As DNA, the CDR3 is TGTGCCAGCAGCTTGAGCGAGAGCTCCTACGAGCAGTACTTC. It encodes CASSLSESSYEQYF.

In this sample, this clone turned up once. The chain recombines TRBV5-4 with TRBJ2-7; TRBD2 agrees at 10 bases. With 3 bases clipped from V and 4 bases from J, the junction kept 4 bases outside the gene matches. This CDR3 contains 14 residues. Germline CDR1 and CDR2: SGHNT and YYREEE (reference sequence). The chain's CDR3 is CASSSGLAEYEQYF. The DNA of the CDR3 is TGTGCCAGCAGCTCCGGACTAGCGGAATACGAGCAGTACTTC.

CDR3 residues: CASSQRGTANTEAFF. The CDR3 nucleotides are TGTGCCAGCAGTCAGCGGGGGACGGCCAACACTGAAGCTTTCTTT. This chain uses TRBV14 with TRBJ1-1, with D tentatively TRBD1 (5 bases). Between the trimmed V and J ends, which lost 6 bases and 2 bases, there was a span of 16 bases. Germline-derived CDR1 and CDR2 are SGHDN and FVKESK. The CDR3 is 15 amino acids. The entire variable domain, with the rest obtained from reference TRBV14 and TRBJ1-1, is as follows: EAGVTQFPSHSVIEKGQTVTLRCDPISGHDNLYWYRRVMGKEIKFLLHFVKESKQDESGMPNNRFLAERTGGTYSTLKVQPAELEDSGVYFCASSQRGTANTEAFFGQGTRLTVV.

In this sample, this clone turned up a few times. This sequence joins TRBV7-8 and TRBJ1-2, with 8 nucleotides matching TRBD1. The CDR3 consists of 16 residues. With V trimmed by 5 bases and J by 0 bases, 8 bases remained unmatched. The germline CDR1 and CDR2 sequences are SGHVS and FQNEAQ. The CDR3, as DNA: TGTGCCAGCAGCCCAAGGACAGGGCAAGCTAACTATGGCTACACCTTC. It codes for CASSPRTGQANYGYTF.

This clone was seen only once. This chain uses TRBV5-6 with TRBJ2-7, with D perhaps matching TRBD1 (5 bases). Trimming took off 2 bases at V and 2 bases at J, with 11 bases between the two ends. CDR1 is SGHDT, CDR2 YYEEEE, per germline. The CDR3 is made up of 14 amino acids. The DNA for the CDR3 is TGTGCCAGCAGCTTAAGTGACAGCCCCTACGAGCAGTACTTC. Translated: CASSLSDSPYEQYF.

J is TRBJ2-5 and V is TRBV19; TRBD1 or TRBD2 may be the D gene (7 bases each). Germline V gene data show CDR1 as LNHDA and CDR2 as SQIVND (reference sequence). The CDR3 has 16 residues. Trimming took off 3 bases at V and 5 bases at J, with 19 bases between the two ends. CDR3 sequence: CASSMGEGQRSETQYF. The CDR3 bases are TGTGCCAGTAGTATGGGGGAGGGACAGCGATCGGAGACCCAGTACTTC.

This clone showed up just once. The chain links TRBV19 to TRBJ1-4; 8 positions agree with TRBD1. The junction had 7 bases not matched to a gene; V was cut back by 9 bases and J by 7 bases. CDR3 length: 13 residues. Looked up from germline, CDR1 is LNHDA and CDR2 is SQIVND (reference sequence). In nucleotides, the CDR3 is TGTGCCAGCCGGAGACAGGGGCTTGAAAAACTGTTTTTT. This translates into CASRRQGLEKLFF.

The chain is built from TRBV7-6 and TRBJ2-7; D is possibly TRBD1 (6 bases). Germline V gene data show CDR1 as SGHVS and CDR2 as FNYEAQ. The CDR3 sequence is 15 residues long. Trimming stripped 5 bases from V and 2 bases from J, with 16 bases between. CDR3 sequence (DNA): TGTGCCAGCAGCCCAGGGGCTAGGGCTGCCTACGAGCAGTACTTC. This sequence encodes CASSPGARAAYEQYF.

The chain recombines TRBV5-1 with TRBJ2-1; D may be TRBD1 (6 bases). CDR1 is SGHRS, CDR2 YFSETQ, per germline. The CDR3 consists of 15 residues. Trimming removed 0 bases from V and 10 bases from J, with 17 bases in between. The CDR3, as DNA: TGCGCCAGCAGCTTGGAGGGCAGGGGAGTAGAGGAGCAGTTCTTC. Protein product: CASSLEGRGVEEQFF. The full variable domain, completed using reference TRBV5-1 and TRBJ2-1, is KAGVTQTPRYLIKTRGQQVTLSCSPISGHRSVSWYQQTPGQGLQFLFEYFSETQRNKGNFPGRFSGRQFSNSRSEMNVSTLELGDSALYLCASSLEGRGVEEQFFGPGTRLTVL.

Concerning this clone itself: Other DNA sequences within the sample encode an identical CDR3. The chain uses TRBV5-4 and TRBJ2-7; TRBD1 might be the D (5 bases). V lost 0 bases and J 3 bases, leaving 10 bases between the germline ends. From germline, CDR1 is SGHNT and CDR2 YYREEE (reference sequence). The CDR3 is made up of 14 amino acids. The CDR3, as DNA: TGTGCCAGCAGCTTGGGGCAGGGTGACTACGAGCAGTACTTC. This gives the protein CASSLGQGDYEQYF.